This TCR beta chain was sequenced for a study of shared clonotypes between healthy human individuals. Terminally differentiated effector memory CD45RA+ cells were left out of the naive CD8 fraction, which was CD45RO-negative and positively selected for CCR7. Only in-frame clones appear in the TCRdb table, and some are missing; sequencing was by immunoSEQ multiplex PCR. The sample contains about 610,000 clones, 96% of which appear only once. CDR3 length: 13 residues. Germline V CDR1 and CDR2: SGHDN, FVKESK. V shed 3 bases and J shed 2 bases, with 8 bases lying between them. Input material: naive CD8+ T cells sorted from blood. This receptor was identified in a woman aged 25-40 years in good health. The rearrangement uses TRBV14 and TRBJ2-7; unclear D gene. This CDR3 is CASSHPPAYEQYF. The CDR3 nucleotides read TGTGCCAGCAGCCACCCTCCTGCCTACGAGCAGTACTTC.